This record looks at one TCR beta chain sequence and its context. Its recognized antigen is unknown. Base qualities are missing; no much larger clone stands one base away. Looking up the germline V gene (reference sequence) yields CDR1 SEHNR and CDR2 FQNEAQ. CDR3 length: 16 amino acids, cysteine to phenylalanine. CDR3 DNA is the only sequence kept; it has 48 bases, read in frame from the first base. V sheds 5 bases and J sheds 2 bases, leaving 17 bases between their ends. The data stem from a study of T-cell reconstitution after alpha-beta-depleted transplantation in children (dated by TCRdb to 2015 to 2016). In terms of the full investigation: Using TCR repertoire profiling, the study quantitatively followed how T-cell immune reconstitution unfolded in children after TCRalphabeta/CD19-depleted allogeneic hematopoietic cell transplantation.

The library was made by PCR. The sequencer listed for this sample is Illumina HiSeq 2500. To normalize quantification of the TCRbeta repertoire, the TCR libraries were built with molecular barcoding that relied on unique molecular identifiers. TCRdb took the public reads, trimmed them with fastp at Q25, ran MiXCR for clone calling and kept in-frame beta chains. Rows matching on CDR3 protein sequence are summarized as one entry with the most common DNA and genes. This sample comprises some 490,000 distinct CDR3 sequences, 12% of them detected only once. In total, the top ten clones hold about 5.6% of the sample.

The rearrangement joined TRBV7-9 to TRBJ2-3; the D gene is perhaps TRBD2, on 5 matching bases. This TCR came from a human donor who donated a stem cell graft to a child with combined immunodeficiency. The sequencing used PBMCs from the stem cell graft donor, collected from the stem cell graft. Here the CDR3 is given as CASSPRTLEVTDTQYF. The DNA sequence is TGTGCCAGCAGCCCCCGGACTCTAGAGGTCACAGATACGCAGTATTTT.